The clone carrying this T cell receptor beta chain came up many times. Antigen specificity is unknown. In TCRdb, the reads were re-called with MiXCR into one record per CDR3 protein. The sample gives approximately 770,000 distinct CDR3 sequences, about 27% of which show up once; around 13% is in the top ten. Between the trimmed V and J ends, which lost 5 bases and 1 base, there was a span of 12 bases. This CDR3 spans 16 amino acids. CDR1 is SGHVS and CDR2 is FNYEAQ in the germline V gene. This entry belongs to a study of T cell repertoires in cytomegalovirus infection. General observations from the study: Identification of carriers of CMV plus the relevant HLA was achieved through cumulative public TCR beta family frequency.

The origin of this receptor is a human donor in good health (CMV status not recorded). Some clones in this sample may be carry-over from other donors' samples. The chain uses TRBV7-6 and TRBJ2-6; D not certain. Sequences were derived from cultured CD8+ T cells from PBMCs, sampled from culture after CMV antigen stimulation. The CDR3 bases are TGTGCCAGCAGCCTAGTTGGTCGTTCTGGGGCCAACGTCCTGACTTTC. Its translation: CASSLVGRSGANVLTF.